This TCR beta chain was retrieved from a study of T cells after yellow fever vaccination. Study-level information: Preparation of fractions with low cell numbers was performed using SMART-Seq v4 Ultra Low Input. Study conclusions and caveats: Most primary-vaccination clones reappeared after the booster (about 95% CD4, roughly 88% CD8).

The V gene lost 4 bases and the J gene lost 9 bases, with 6 bases spanning the gap. Germline V CDR1 and CDR2: SQVTM, ANQGSEA. The length of the CDR3 is 9 residues. This clonotype was detected only a few times. Its antigen remains unidentified. 5'RACE template switching generated TCR cDNA, adding a universal primer site and UMIs. MiXCR, applied by TCRdb to the 5' RACE reads, yields one record per CDR3 protein. The sample carries 300,000 to 450,000 distinct CDR3 sequences, less than 9.5% recorded once. This TCR derives from a young man who received the YFV17D yellow fever vaccine. The chain employs TRBV29-1 and TRBJ1-2; possible D gene TRBD1, 5 bases. The sample here was PBMCs, taken roughly 47 days after the first yellow fever vaccination. The CDR3 bases are TGCAGCGTTGGGGGCAGCTACACCTTC. Its protein is CSVGGSYTF.